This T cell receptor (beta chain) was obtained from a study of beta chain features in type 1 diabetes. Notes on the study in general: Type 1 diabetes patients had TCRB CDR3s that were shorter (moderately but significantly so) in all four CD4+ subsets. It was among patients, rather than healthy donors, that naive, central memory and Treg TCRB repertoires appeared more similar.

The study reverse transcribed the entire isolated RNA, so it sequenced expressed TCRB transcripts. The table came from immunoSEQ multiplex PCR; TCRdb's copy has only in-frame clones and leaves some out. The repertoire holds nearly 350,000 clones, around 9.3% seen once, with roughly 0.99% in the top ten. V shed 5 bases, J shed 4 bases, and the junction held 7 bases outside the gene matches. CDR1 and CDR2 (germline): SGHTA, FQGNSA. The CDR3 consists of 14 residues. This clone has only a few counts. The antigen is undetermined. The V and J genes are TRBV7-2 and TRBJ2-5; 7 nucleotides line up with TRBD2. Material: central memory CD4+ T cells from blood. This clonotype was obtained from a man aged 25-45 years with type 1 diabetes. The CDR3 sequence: CASSEAGGGETQYF. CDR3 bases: TGTGCCAGCAGCGAAGCTGGCGGGGGAGAGACCCAGTACTTC.